Below, 9 T cell receptor beta chains from the same sample are listed, as sequenced in a study of T cells in Graves' hyperthyroidism and ophthalmopathy. Amplification of TCR beta CDR3 regions used RNA as the template. During a first-round RT-PCR of the TCR CDR3, the HTBI primer set was used. TCRdb reprocessed the multiplex PCR reads via MiXCR and lists one record per CDR3 protein. The repertoire holds approximately 300,000 distinct CDR3 sequences, roughly 19% seen once, with about 35% in the top ten. The source material was blood. The source is a man aged 50 or older with Graves' ophthalmopathy.

This clonotype was seen repeatedly, ten times or more. This chain joins TRBV12-3 or TRBV12-4 and TRBJ2-7, with TRBD2 identical over 11 bases. The V gene end was trimmed by 3 bases and the J gene end by 5 bases; junction bases not matched to a gene: 3. The length of the CDR3 is 14 residues. This CDR3 reads CASSLRLAGNEQYF. The CDR3 nucleotides read TGTGCCAGCAGTTTGCGACTAGCGGGAAACGAGCAGTACTTC.

This clonotype was observed a handful of times. This chain uses TRBV28 with TRBJ1-1, with TRBD1 matching 9 bases. This CDR3 has 14 residues. J was trimmed by 0 bases and V by 7 bases; bases with no gene match: 3. Germline V gene lookup returns CDR1 MDHEN and CDR2 SYDVKM. The CDR3: CASTRDRVNTEAFF. CDR3 sequence (DNA): TGTGCCAGCACCCGGGACAGGGTGAACACTGAAGCTTTCTTT.

Ten or more counts support this clonotype. The chain carries TRBV28 and TRBJ2-5, with TRBD2 identical over 10 bases. The CDR3 length is 17 residues. The V and J ends lost 6 bases and 2 bases, in that order; junction bases with no gene match: 12. CDR1 is MDHEN and CDR2 is SYDVKM in the germline V gene. In DNA form, the CDR3 reads TGTGCCAGCAGCCCTCATTCCGGACTAGCGGTTCAAGAGACCCAGTACTTC. Translating gives CASSPHSGLAVQETQYF.

The chain joins TRBV4-1 to TRBJ2-2; tentative D call: TRBD1 (5 bases). V lost 0 bases and J 0 bases, leaving 14 bases between the germline ends. This CDR3 is built from 18 residues. The germline V gene encodes CDR1 MGHRA and CDR2 YSYEKL. CDR3 in amino acids: CASSQEAPETANTGELFF. The DNA of the CDR3 is TGCGCCAGCAGCCAAGAGGCCCCTGAGACAGCGAACACCGGGGAGCTGTTTTTT.

On this clonotype itself: A clone one base away is much larger, so this may be a read error. This sequence joins TRBV19 and TRBJ2-3, with a tentative D call TRBD2 (5 bases). The CDR3 has 13 amino acids. Between the trimmed V and J ends, which lost 9 bases and 4 bases, there was a span of 14 bases. Germline V gives CDR1 LNHDA, CDR2 SQIVND (reference sequence). The CDR3 loop reads CASTPTISDTQYF. CDR3 in DNA: TGTGCCAGCACGCCGACTATTTCAGATACGCAGTATTTT.

This clonotype was seen ten or more times. The gene calls are TRBV7-2 and TRBJ2-5, with D perhaps TRBD1 (5 bases). The CDR3 has 13 residues. Trimming took off 5 bases at V and 5 bases at J, with 12 bases between the two ends. Per germline, CDR1 SGHTA and CDR2 FQGNSA. The CDR3 loop reads CASSPRVPETQYF. DNA for the CDR3: TGTGCCAGCAGCCCCAGGGTACCGGAGACCCAGTACTTC. Full variable domain (outside the CDR3, taken from reference TRBV7-2 and TRBJ2-5): GAGVSQSPSNKVTEKGKDVELRCDPISGHTALYWYRQSLGQGLEFLIYFQGNSAPDKSGLPSDRFSAERTGGSVSTLTIQRTQQEDSAVYLCASSPRVPETQYFGPGTRLLVL.

This clonotype was detected ten times or more. V and J are TRBV30 and TRBJ2-5; 9 bases line up with TRBD2. Germline lookup yields CDR1 GTSNPN and CDR2 SVGIG (reference sequence). This CDR3 contains 15 residues. Trimming removed 0 bases from V and 4 bases from J; junction bases left unmatched: 6. CDR3 in amino acids: CAWSVQSGRSETQYF. The CDR3 bases are TGTGCCTGGAGTGTACAAAGCGGGAGGTCAGAGACCCAGTACTTC. Using reference TRBV30 and TRBJ2-5 for the parts outside the CDR3, the full variable domain is SQTIHQWPATLVQPVGSPLSLECTVEGTSNPNLYWYRQAAGRGLQLLFYSVGIGQISSEVPQNLSASRPQDRQFILSSKKLLLSDSGFYLCAWSVQSGRSETQYFGPGTRLLVL.

This clonotype was recorded a few times. This chain connects TRBV20-1 to TRBJ1-1; D unresolved. Germline V gene lookup returns CDR1 DFQATT and CDR2 SNEGSKA (reference sequence). The V end lost 1 base, the J end lost 1 base, and 7 bases lay between the germline ends. The CDR3 sequence is 13 residues long. DNA for the CDR3: TGCAGTGCTAGAGGAGGCGGGAACACTGAAGCTTTCTTT. The encoded protein is CSARGGGNTEAFF.

This sequence joins TRBV20-1 and TRBJ1-3, with 9 positions matching TRBD1. Germline V gene sequence: CDR1 DFQATT, CDR2 SNEGSKA (reference sequence). CDR3 length: 13 residues. Trimming took 4 bases from V and 3 from J; bases not matched to a gene: 1. CDR3 sequence (DNA): TGCAGTGCTAACAGGGGGCATGGAAACACCATATATTTT. This codes for CSANRGHGNTIYF.